This T cell receptor (beta chain) emerged from a study of spatial heterogeneity in lung cancer. Study overall: In the raw reads, each unique TCR and UMI combination was present more than ten times on average. Study outcomes and limitations: Follow-up blood showed ubiquitous expanded tumor TCRs less than blood at resection did.

The length of the CDR3 is 12 residues. CDR1 is PRHDT and CDR2 is FYEKMQ in the germline V gene (reference sequence). V was trimmed by 0 bases and J by 4 bases, leaving 1 base between them. A unique molecular identifier was carried by every single TCR cDNA molecule. TCRdb passed the 5' RACE reads through MiXCR, listing each CDR3 protein once. The sample shows 40,000 to 50,000 distinct CDR3 sequences, roughly an eighth of them seen only once. Time point indicated: sample taken at primary tumor resection. Unsorted whole RNA samples from tumor, nontumor lung or frozen PBMC were sequenced. There were some 70 donors, all of them untreated patients with early-stage non-small cell lung cancer. This clonotype was seen a handful of times. Its antigen remains unknown.

The receptor's source is a male donor with early-stage non-small cell lung cancer. The starting material was PBMCs, obtained at surgery. The chain joins TRBV13 to TRBJ1-5, with no clear D. CDR3 coding DNA: TGTGCCAGCAGCTTAGGGAATCAGCCCCAGCATTTT. Translated, it gives CASSLGNQPQHF.